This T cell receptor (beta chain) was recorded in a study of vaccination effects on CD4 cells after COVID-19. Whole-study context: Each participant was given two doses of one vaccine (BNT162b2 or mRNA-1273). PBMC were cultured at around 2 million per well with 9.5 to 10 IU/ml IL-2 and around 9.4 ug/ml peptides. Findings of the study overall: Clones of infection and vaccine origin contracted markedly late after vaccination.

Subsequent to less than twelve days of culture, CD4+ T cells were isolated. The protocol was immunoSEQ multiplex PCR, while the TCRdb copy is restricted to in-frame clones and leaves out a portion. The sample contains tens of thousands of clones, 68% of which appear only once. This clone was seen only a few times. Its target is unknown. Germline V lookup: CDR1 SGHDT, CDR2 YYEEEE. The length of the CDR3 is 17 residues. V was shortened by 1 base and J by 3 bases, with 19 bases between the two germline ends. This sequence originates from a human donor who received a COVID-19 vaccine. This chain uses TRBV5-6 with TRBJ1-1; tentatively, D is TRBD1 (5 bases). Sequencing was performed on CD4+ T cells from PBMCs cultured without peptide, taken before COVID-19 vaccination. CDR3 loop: CASSLYRWGRGDTEAFF. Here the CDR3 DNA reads TGTGCCAGCAGCTTGTACAGGTGGGGTCGAGGTGACACTGAAGCTTTCTTT. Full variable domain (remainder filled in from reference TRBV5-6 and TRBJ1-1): DAGVTQSPTHLIKTRGQQVTLRCSPKSGHDTVSWYQQALGQGPQFIFQYYEEEERQRGNFPDRFSGHQFPNYSSELNVNALLLGDSALYLCASSLYRWGRGDTEAFFGQGTRLTVV.